These 18 T cell receptor beta chains were sequenced from one sample in a study of CD8 T cells in Susac syndrome. The authors reverse transcribed roughly 0.5 to 1 ug RNA with random hexamers. TCRdb redid the calling of the immunoSEQ multiplex PCR reads with MiXCR, one entry per CDR3 protein. In the table there are approximately 280,000 distinct CDR3 sequences, 70% to 90% of which are singletons. Sequenced material: CD8+ T cells from PBMCs. These receptors were obtained from a human donor with multiple sclerosis.

With regard to this clonotype: Sequence at one end of the junction differs from germline and may be a read error. The chain uses TRBV7-2 and TRBJ2-7; TRBD2 matches at 9 bases. The CDR3 has 14 residues. Germline V gene sequence: CDR1 SGHTA, CDR2 FQGNSA. The CDR3 loop reads CASRLGLAGYEQYF. DNA for the CDR3: TGTGCCAGCAGATTAGGTCTAGCGGGATACGAGCAGTACTTC.

CDR3 DNA sequence: TGTGCCAGCAGTTACTTAGGGACAGGCAATGAGCAGTTCTTC. This sequence encodes CASSYLGTGNEQFF. The rearrangement links TRBV6-5 to TRBJ2-1, with 8 bases fitting TRBD1. V was pared by 1 base and J by 6 bases, with 2 bases of the junction left unmatched. Germline V gene lookup returns CDR1 MNHEY and CDR2 SVGAGI. The CDR3 contains 14 residues.

This sequence joins TRBV25-1 and TRBJ2-5; D unclear. Germline V gene lookup returns CDR1 MGHDK and CDR2 SYGVNS. Trimming took off 4 bases at V and 5 bases at J, with 11 bases between the two ends. The CDR3 covers 13 residues. The CDR3 sequence: CASSVSLVETQYF. CDR3 in DNA: TGTGCCAGCAGTGTATCTCTAGTGGAGACCCAGTACTTC.

This clonotype occurred once. The chain is built from TRBV6-5 and TRBJ2-1, with TRBD2 matching over 8 bases. From germline, CDR1 is MNHEY and CDR2 SVGAGI. The CDR3 runs 18 residues. After removal of 0 bases from V and 0 bases from J, the junction contained 7 bases not matched to a gene. The CDR3 is CASSYSPSSGRSYNEQFF. In DNA, the CDR3 is TGTGCCAGCAGTTACTCACCTTCTAGCGGGCGCTCCTACAATGAGCAGTTCTTC.

The V gene is TRBV27, the J gene TRBJ2-5; 12 bases are a match to TRBD2. This CDR3 is 17 amino acids long. V dropped 3 bases and J dropped 4; count of bases not matched to a gene: 9. Germline V gives CDR1 MNHEY, CDR2 SMNVEV (reference sequence). DNA of the CDR3: TGTGCCAGCAGTTTGGGGCTAGCGGGAGGGGTGGCAGAGACCCAGTACTTC. Protein sequence: CASSLGLAGGVAETQYF.

The chain uses TRBV13 and TRBJ2-7; 13 positions agree with TRBD2. This CDR3 is 17 amino acids long. The V segment lost 2 bases and the J segment 0 bases; nucleotides outside the gene matches: 4. Per the germline V gene, CDR1 is PRHDT and CDR2 is FYEKMQ (reference sequence). The DNA for the CDR3 is TGTGCCAGCAGCTTATGGACTAGCGGGAGAAGCTCCTACGAGCAGTACTTC. It codes for CASSLWTSGRSSYEQYF.

The rearrangement links TRBV29-1 to TRBJ1-2; unclear D gene. CDR1 and CDR2 (germline): SQVTM, ANQGSEA. The V end lost 7 bases, the J end lost 2 bases, and 17 bases lay between the germline ends. CDR3 length: 14 residues. The CDR3 nucleotides are TGCAGCGCCGAAAACCCCGCAGGAAACTATGGCTACACCTTC. Amino acids: CSAENPAGNYGYTF.

The chain employs TRBV28 and TRBJ2-2; D unclear. The V end lost 7 bases, the J end lost 3 bases, and 15 bases lay between the germline ends. From germline, CDR1 is MDHEN and CDR2 SYDVKM. The CDR3 consists of 15 residues. DNA of the CDR3: TGTGCCAGCACCCCCCCCAGTGCAGACACCGGGGAGCTGTTTTTT. It is translated as CASTPPSADTGELFF.

The gene calls are TRBV9 and TRBJ1-2; no clear D gene. The CDR3 runs to 12 residues. The V end lost 3 bases, the J end lost 5 bases, and 8 bases lay between the germline ends. Germline CDR1 reads SGDLS; CDR2 reads YYNGEE. The chain's CDR3 is CASSARPYGYTF. CDR3 coding DNA: TGTGCCAGCAGCGCCAGACCTTATGGCTACACCTTC.

The J gene is TRBJ2-7, the V gene TRBV20-1; D unresolved. Germline CDR1 DFQATT, CDR2 SNEGSKA (reference sequence). V shed 3 bases and J shed 0 bases, with 6 bases lying between them. The CDR3 runs to 12 residues. CDR3 region: CSARDLSYEQYF. The CDR3 DNA is TGCAGTGCTAGGGACCTCTCCTACGAGCAGTACTTC.

J is TRBJ2-1 and V is TRBV4-1, with unresolved D. CDR1 is MGHRA, CDR2 YSYEKL, per germline. V was cut by 3 bases and J by 7 bases, with 28 bases left in between. The CDR3 length is 19 residues. The CDR3 nucleotides are TGCGCCAGCAGCCACTCAACGGCCGACTTGGCGGCGGCGGAAAATGAGCAGTTCTTC. This codes for CASSHSTADLAAAENEQFF.

The chain couples TRBV6-1 to TRBJ2-2, with D perhaps matching TRBD1 (5 bases). Trimming removed 2 bases from V and 0 bases from J, with 10 bases in between. There are 16 residues in the CDR3. Germline CDR1 reads MNHNS; CDR2 reads SASEGT. In DNA, the CDR3 is TGTGCCAGCAGTGAATGGGGCCTTCCGAACACCGGGGAGCTGTTTTTT. The encoded protein is CASSEWGLPNTGELFF.

The J gene is TRBJ2-7, the V gene TRBV9; 11 bases are a match to TRBD2. With 4 bases clipped from V and 0 bases from J, the junction kept 15 bases outside the gene matches. CDR1 is SGDLS, CDR2 YYNGEE, per germline. The CDR3 contains 19 residues. The chain's CDR3 is CASSPYNGLAGGLSYEQYF. CDR3 nucleotides: TGTGCCAGCAGCCCATATAACGGGCTAGCGGGAGGCCTCTCCTACGAGCAGTACTTC.

This chain joins TRBV9 and TRBJ2-2; D possibly corresponds to TRBD1 (5 bases). CDR1 and CDR2 from the germline V gene are SGDLS and YYNGEE. V gave up 0 bases and J gave up 0 bases, with 12 bases separating them. The CDR3 contains 17 residues. CDR3 bases: TGTGCCAGCAGCGTAGCCAGGGCGGCGCCGAACACCGGGGAGCTGTTTTTT. Its translation: CASSVARAAPNTGELFF.

The chain uses TRBV9 and TRBJ1-1; no reliable D call. Germline V lookup: CDR1 SGDLS, CDR2 YYNGEE. Trimming stripped 0 bases from V and 5 bases from J, with 11 bases between. The CDR3 runs 14 residues. The CDR3 bases are TGTGCCAGCAGCGTAGTGAAGGGAAATACTGAAGCTTTCTTT. This encodes CASSVVKGNTEAFF.

This clonotype came up a few times. This rearrangement joins TRBV10-3 to TRBJ1-2, with D unclear. The CDR3 totals 12 residues. Trimming took off 11 bases at V and 0 bases at J, with 10 bases between the two ends. The germline V gene has CDR1 ENHRY and CDR2 SYGVKD. CDR3 in DNA: TGTGCCGCGGCAGAGTCTAACTATGGCTACACCTTC. Residues: CAAAESNYGYTF.

The CDR3 protein is CASSQVWRSYEQYF. CDR3 nucleotides: TGCGCCAGCAGCCAAGTGTGGAGATCCTACGAGCAGTACTTC. The chain joins TRBV4-1 to TRBJ2-7; D is ambiguous. The CDR3 sequence is 14 residues long. The V end lost 1 base, the J end lost 1 base, and 8 bases lay between the germline ends. From germline, CDR1 is MGHRA and CDR2 YSYEKL.

The rearrangement uses TRBV14 and TRBJ2-7, with D unclear. CDR3 length: 14 residues. Germline values: CDR1 SGHDN, CDR2 FVKESK. V was clipped by 1 base and J by 0 bases, with 7 bases between them. CDR3 sequence reads: CASSQASPSYEQYF. The CDR3 DNA reads as TGTGCCAGCAGCCAAGCAAGTCCCTCCTACGAGCAGTACTTC.